The 10 T cell receptor beta chains below were found in one sample sequenced in a study of blood T cell repertoires in COVID-19. Assay: immunoSEQ multiplex PCR; the TCRdb copy retains only in-frame clones and omits some. Of 190,000 or so clones listed, 85% to 90% are singletons. What was sequenced was peripheral blood. Every receptor here comes from a man in his forties with active or convalescent COVID-19.

The chain couples TRBV6-5 to TRBJ1-2, with TRBD1 matching over 8 bases. The CDR3 runs 13 residues. From germline, CDR1 is MNHEY and CDR2 SVGAGI. After removal of 8 bases from V and 6 bases from J, the junction contained 8 bases not matched to a gene. CDR3 protein: CASVTGQGHGYTF. The CDR3 DNA is TGTGCCAGCGTAACTGGACAGGGACATGGCTACACCTTC.

The gene calls are TRBV11-2 and TRBJ1-1; 10 positions match TRBD1. Germline assignment: CDR1 SGHAT and CDR2 FQNNGV. The length of the CDR3 is 16 residues. Unmatched junction bases numbered 7, after V lost 5 bases and J lost 1 base. The CDR3, as DNA: TGTGCCAGCAGCCTCCCGACAGGGGGCCGGAACACTGAAGCTTTCTTT. It specifies CASSLPTGGRNTEAFF. The complete variable domain, with remaining parts taken from reference TRBV11-2 and TRBJ1-1, reads EAGVAQSPRYKIIEKRQSVAFWCNPISGHATLYWYQQILGQGPKLLIQFQNNGVVDDSQLPKDRFSAERLKGVDSTLKIQPAKLEDSAVYLCASSLPTGGRNTEAFFGQGTRLTVV.

The chain links TRBV4-1 to TRBJ2-7, with D possibly matching TRBD1 (6 bases). Per the germline V gene, CDR1 is MGHRA and CDR2 is YSYEKL. V was clipped by 0 bases and J by 5 bases, with 8 bases between them. The CDR3 consists of 13 residues. The CDR3 DNA reads as TGCGCCAGCAGCCAAGACAGGGGCCACGAGCAGTACTTC. This sequence encodes CASSQDRGHEQYF.

The J gene is TRBJ1-4, the V gene TRBV2; TRBD1 matches at 8 bases. The V gene end was trimmed by 3 bases and the J gene end by 7 bases; junction bases not matched to a gene: 4. Germline V gives CDR1 SNHLY, CDR2 FYNNEI. The CDR3 length is 14 residues. The CDR3 nucleotides read TGTGCCAGCAGTGACAGGGGGCGGAGTGAAAAACTGTTTTTT. This translates into CASSDRGRSEKLFF.

The rearrangement uses TRBV6-2 or TRBV6-3 and TRBJ2-5, with TRBD1 as a possible D gene (6 bases). V lost 5 bases and J 4 bases, leaving 14 bases between the germline ends. CDR3 length equals 14 residues. Germline lookup yields CDR1 MNHEY and CDR2 SVGEGT. CDR3: CASSKGQVLETQYF. Written as DNA, the CDR3 is TGTGCCAGCAGTAAGGGACAAGTCCTAGAGACCCAGTACTTC.

The V and J genes are TRBV5-6 and TRBJ1-1; the match to TRBD1 covers 7 bases. The V and J ends lost 6 bases and 3 bases, in that order; junction bases with no gene match: 8. This CDR3 has 14 residues. The germline V gene has CDR1 SGHDT and CDR2 YYEEEE. This CDR3 is CASNPQGKDTEAFF. DNA for the CDR3: TGTGCCAGCAACCCACAGGGGAAGGACACTGAAGCTTTCTTT.

The chain carries TRBV2 and TRBJ2-7, with 15 bases fitting TRBD2. The junction had 3 bases not matched to a gene; V was cut back by 5 bases and J by 4 bases. The germline gives CDR1 SNHLY, CDR2 FYNNEI. The CDR3 sequence is 15 residues long. This chain's CDR3 is CASSTGLAGGYEQYF. For the CDR3, the DNA is TGTGCCAGCAGTACGGGACTAGCGGGGGGTTACGAGCAGTACTTC.

This clone appeared a single time. V is TRBV7-9 and J is TRBJ2-5, with 8 bases matching TRBD2. J gave up 5 bases and V 3 bases, and 5 bases lay outside the gene matches. The CDR3 contains 14 residues. Germline-derived CDR1 and CDR2 are SEHNR and FQNEAQ (reference sequence). The CDR3 here is CASSFLPSGETQYF. For the CDR3, the DNA is TGTGCCAGCAGCTTCTTACCTAGCGGGGAGACCCAGTACTTC. Drawing the rest from reference TRBV7-9 and TRBJ2-5, the complete variable domain is DTGVSQNPRHKITKRGQNVTFRCDPISEHNRLYWYRQTLGQGPEFLTYFQNEAQLEKSRLLSDRFSAERPKGSFSTLEIQRTEQGDSAMYLCASSFLPSGETQYFGPGTRLLVL.

The sample holds one count of this clone. The chain joins TRBV6-2 or TRBV6-3 to TRBJ1-2, with D possibly TRBD1 on 6 matching bases. V was shortened by 4 bases and J by 3 bases, with 12 bases between the two germline ends. This CDR3 comprises 14 residues. Germline assignment: CDR1 MNHEY and CDR2 SVGEGT. CDR3 residues: CASSFEDSHYGYTF. Written as DNA, the CDR3 is TGTGCCAGCAGTTTCGAGGACAGCCACTATGGCTACACCTTC.

This clone was seen just once. The V call is TRBV5-5, the J call TRBJ2-6; TRBD1 might be the D (6 bases). This CDR3 is 16 amino acids long. Germline CDR1 and CDR2: SGHKS and YYEKEE (reference sequence). Trimming stripped 3 bases from V and 4 bases from J, with 14 bases between. The CDR3 DNA reads TGTGCCAGCAGCTCTGGACAGCCCCCCGGGGCCAACGTCCTGACTTTC. Protein product: CASSSGQPPGANVLTF.